Sequencing of this TCR beta chain was carried out in a study of brain T cells in children with intractable seizures. TCRdb's table, derived via immunoSEQ multiplex PCR, lists solely in-frame clones and lacks some. The sample lists approximately 40,000 clones; over 75% were seen once. About this clone: The antigen is unknown.

Study-level points and caveats: Pre- and post-surgery blood differed in depth, so pre-surgery absences may be undersampling. Viral specificity was inferred only from CDR3 similarity; HCMV serostatus was unknown.

With V trimmed by 5 bases and J by 8 bases, 7 bases remained unmatched. This CDR3 spans 13 amino acids. Per germline, CDR1 MNHEY and CDR2 SMNVEV (reference sequence). The clonotype was recovered from a girl aged 2 to 9 with tuberous sclerosis and intractable seizures. Sequences were derived from peripheral blood, sampled at surgery. The chain joins TRBV27 to TRBJ1-2; 8 nucleotides match TRBD1. CDR3 in DNA: TGTGCCAGCAGTCCGTGGGACAGGCAAGGCTACACCTTC. It codes for CASSPWDRQGYTF.